A selection of T cell receptor beta chains follows, all from one sample in a study of glioma-infiltrating T cells. TCRdb re-called the multiplex PCR reads with MiXCR, one entry per CDR3 protein. The sample includes about 93,000 distinct CDR3 sequences, roughly 40% of them seen just once. Input material: glioma tissue, nonneoplastic brain tissue, or PBMCs (not recorded which). These receptors were collected from a human donor with low-grade glioma or glioblastoma, undergoing nonglioma brain surgery, or in good health (not recorded which). Both conserved end residues are part of each CDR3. The D gene is left open where the match is weak. Expanded clones get a size class; other rows say once, few or many, or leave the size out.

j_call	v_call	clone_size	cdr3_length	d_call	cdr3_nt	cdr3_aa
TRBJ2-2	TRBV28	many	13	TRBD2	TGTGCCAGCTGGGGGGGAAACACCGGGGAGCTGTTTTTT	CASWGGNTGELFF
TRBJ2-1	TRBV7-9	many	16	TRBD2	TGTGCCAGCAGAAAAAGCGGGAGTACGGGATACAATGAGCAGTTCTTC	CASRKSGSTGYNEQFF
TRBJ1-2	TRBV6-1	few	14	.	TGTGCCAGCGGGGCAGGGTTTGGTAGCTATGGCTACACCTTC	CASGAGFGSYGYTF
TRBJ1-3	TRBV19	many	15	.	TGTGCCAGTAGTATCGACCTCTACTCTGGAAACACCATATATTTT	CASSIDLYSGNTIYF
TRBJ1-1	TRBV2	many	13	.	TGTGCCAGCAGTGAAGGGGTTAAGACTGAAGCTTTCTTT	CASSEGVKTEAFF
TRBJ2-3	TRBV7-9	many	12	.	TGTGCCAGCAGCCAAAGCACAGATACGCAGTATTTT	CASSQSTDTQYF
TRBJ2-7	TRBV27	once	14	TRBD1	TGTGCCAGCAGTTTCCGGGAAGGGGGCGACGAGCAGTACTTC	CASSFREGGDEQYF
TRBJ2-1	TRBV6-2/TRBV6-3	many	13	.	TGTGCCAGCAGTTACCCCCCGGGTTATGAGCAGTTCTTC	CASSYPPGYEQFF
TRBJ2-3	TRBV4-1	.	15	.	TGCGCCAGCAGCCTACGGGAACAAAGCGCGTGTACGCAGTATTTT	CASSLREQSACTQYF
TRBJ2-3	TRBV6-2/TRBV6-3	.	15	.	TGTGCCAGCAGTGGCCATGGGTATAGCACGGATACGCAGTATTTT	CASSGHGYSTDTQYF
TRBJ2-3	TRBV29-1	.	13	.	TGCAGCGTGGAAAGGACACCCACAGATACGCAGTATTTT	CSVERTPTDTQYF
TRBJ2-7	TRBV14	many	16	.	TGTGCCAGCAGCCAAGTTGAGAGGGCCAGATCGTACGAGCAGTACTTC	CASSQVERARSYEQYF
TRBJ2-5	TRBV7-9	.	14	.	TGTGCCAGCAGCTACTTCAGGGGAGGGGAGACCCAGTACTTC	CASSYFRGGETQYF
TRBJ2-3	TRBV5-1	many	16	TRBD2	TGCGCCAGCAGCCGCCGGGAGGGGGACAGCACAGATACGCAGTATTTT	CASSRREGDSTDTQYF
TRBJ2-5	TRBV28	.	11	.	TGTGCCGGCACTTTATCAGAGACCCAGTACTTC	CAGTLSETQYF
TRBJ2-1	TRBV6-2/TRBV6-3	many	16	TRBD2	TGTGCCAGCAGTTACACCCTGACTAGCGGGAACAATGAGCAGTTCTTC	CASSYTLTSGNNEQFF
TRBJ1-2	TRBV16	many	15	.	TGTGCCAGCAGCCAATCCTGGGGGGCACTCTATGGCTACACCTTC	CASSQSWGALYGYTF
TRBJ2-7	TRBV4-3	.	14	.	TGCGCCAGCAGCCAAGCGGGAGAGACCTACGAGCAGTACTTC	CASSQAGETYEQYF
TRBJ2-2	TRBV5-6	few	14	.	TGTGCCAGCAGCGAAACTAGGAACACCGGGGAGCTGTTTTTT	CASSETRNTGELFF
TRBJ2-3	TRBV27	.	16	TRBD2	TGTGCCAGCAGCAGTCTAGCGGGGGGGCGCACAGATACGCAGTATTTT	CASSSLAGGRTDTQYF
TRBJ2-3	TRBV7-8	many	16	TRBD2	TGTGCCAGCAGCTCCTTAGCGGGGGGGAAAGCAGATACGCAGTATTTT	CASSSLAGGKADTQYF
TRBJ2-3	TRBV6-1	many	14	.	TGTGCCAGCAGCCCGACCCAGAGCACAGATACGCAGTATTTT	CASSPTQSTDTQYF
TRBJ1-4	TRBV6-2/TRBV6-3	.	13	.	TGTACCAGCAGGACGGACAGCCCTGAAAAACCGTTTTTT	CTSRTDSPEKPFF
TRBJ1-2	TRBV3-1	many	14	.	TGTGCCAGCAGCCCTAAAGGTGGTAACTATGGCTACACCTTC	CASSPKGGNYGYTF
TRBJ2-2	TRBV12-3/TRBV12-4	many	13	.	TGTGCCAGCAGGTCCTCGGGCACCGGGGAGCTGTTTTTT	CASRSSGTGELFF
TRBJ2-6	TRBV5-1	few	18	TRBD1	TGCGCCAGCAGCGTAACCGGGACAGGGGCCTCTGGGGCCAACGTCCTGACTTTC	CASSVTGTGASGANVLTF
TRBJ2-3	TRBV19	.	13	TRBD1	TGTGCCAGTAAGGACAGGGGTTCAGATACGCAGTATTTT	CASKDRGSDTQYF
TRBJ2-2	TRBV6-1	medium-sized	12	.	TGTGCCAGCAGTTGGGGCCCCGGGGAGCTGTTTTTT	CASSWGPGELFF
TRBJ2-2	TRBV7-3	many	14	TRBD1	TGTGCCAGCAGCCGGGACAGGGCCGCCGGGGAGCTGTTTTTT	CASSRDRAAGELFF
TRBJ2-7	TRBV7-2	many	16	TRBD1	TGTGCCAGCAGCGGGACCCCGGGACAGTACTCCTACGAGCAGTACTTC	CASSGTPGQYSYEQYF
TRBJ1-3	TRBV7-9	once	23	.	.	CASSFYICSARDPGRMAGNTIYF
TRBJ1-1	TRBV6-6	many	17	TRBD1	TGTGCCAGCAGTTACTCCTGGACAGGGCATATGAACACTGAAGCTTTCTTT	CASSYSWTGHMNTEAFF
TRBJ2-7	TRBV27	.	15	.	TGTGCCAGCAGTTTATCACAGGGAGGATACAATGAGCAGTACTTC	CASSLSQGGYNEQYF
TRBJ1-6	TRBV27	many	12	.	TGTGCCAGCAGCGCAGGGGTTTCACCCCTCCACTTT	CASSAGVSPLHF
TRBJ2-3	TRBV25-1	many	12	.	TGTGCCAGCAGTGCCCTAGGTGGTACGCAGTATTTT	CASSALGGTQYF
TRBJ1-1	TRBV7-6	once	19	.	TGTGCCAGCAGATTAGAAGGGGACGGATCGACACCTGTGGACACTGAAGCTTTCTTT	CASRLEGDGSTPVDTEAFF
TRBJ1-2	TRBV9	many	12	.	TGTGCCAGCACCGGGGGGATCTATGGCTACACCTTC	CASTGGIYGYTF
TRBJ2-4	TRBV29-1	.	15	TRBD1	TGCAGCGTAGCCCAGGGGGCAGGGGCCAAAAACATTCAGTACTTC	CSVAQGAGAKNIQYF
TRBJ1-5	TRBV2	.	13	TRBD1	TGTGCCAGCAGTTCCACGGGGGGACAGTTCCTGCATTTT	CASSSTGGQFLHF
TRBJ2-4	TRBV2	many	15	.	TGTGCCAGCAGCCCCAGGGATTTAGCCAAAAACATTCAGTACTTC	CASSPRDLAKNIQYF